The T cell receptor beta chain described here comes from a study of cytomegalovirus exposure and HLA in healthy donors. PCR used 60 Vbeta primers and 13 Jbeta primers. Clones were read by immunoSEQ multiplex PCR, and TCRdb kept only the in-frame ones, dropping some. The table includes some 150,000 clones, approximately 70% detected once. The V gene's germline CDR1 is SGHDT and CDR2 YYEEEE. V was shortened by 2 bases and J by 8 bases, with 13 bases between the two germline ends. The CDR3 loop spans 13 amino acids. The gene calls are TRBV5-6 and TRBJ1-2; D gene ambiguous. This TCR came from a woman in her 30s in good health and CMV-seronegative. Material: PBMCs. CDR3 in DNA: TGTGCCAGCAGCTTCCAACGGTCCTGCGGCTACACCTTC. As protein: CASSFQRSCGYTF.